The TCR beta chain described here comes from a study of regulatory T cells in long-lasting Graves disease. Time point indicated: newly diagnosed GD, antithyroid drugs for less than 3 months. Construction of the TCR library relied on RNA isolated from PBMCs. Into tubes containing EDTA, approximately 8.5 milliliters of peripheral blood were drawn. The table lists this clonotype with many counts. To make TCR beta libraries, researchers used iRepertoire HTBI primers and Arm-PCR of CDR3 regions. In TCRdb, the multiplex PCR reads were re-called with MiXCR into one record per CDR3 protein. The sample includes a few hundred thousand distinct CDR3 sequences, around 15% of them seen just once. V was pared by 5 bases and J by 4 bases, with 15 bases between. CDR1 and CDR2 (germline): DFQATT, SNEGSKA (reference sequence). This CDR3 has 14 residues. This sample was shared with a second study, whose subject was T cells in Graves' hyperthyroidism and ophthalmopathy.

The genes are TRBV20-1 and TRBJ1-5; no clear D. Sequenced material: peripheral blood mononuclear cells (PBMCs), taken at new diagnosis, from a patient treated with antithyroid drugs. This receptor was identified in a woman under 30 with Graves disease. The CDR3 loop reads CSAAPRRLNQPQHF. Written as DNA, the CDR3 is TGCAGTGCTGCCCCCCGCCGACTAAATCAGCCCCAGCATTTT.